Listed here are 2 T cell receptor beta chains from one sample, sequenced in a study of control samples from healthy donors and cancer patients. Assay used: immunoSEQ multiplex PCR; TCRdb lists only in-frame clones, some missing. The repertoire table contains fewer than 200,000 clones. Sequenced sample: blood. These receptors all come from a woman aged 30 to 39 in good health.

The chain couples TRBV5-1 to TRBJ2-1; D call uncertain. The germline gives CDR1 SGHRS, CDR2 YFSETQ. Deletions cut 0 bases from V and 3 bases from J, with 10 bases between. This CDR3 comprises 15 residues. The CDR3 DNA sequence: TGCGCCAGCAGCTTGGGCGTCGGCTACTACAATGAGCAGTTCTTC. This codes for CASSLGVGYYNEQFF.

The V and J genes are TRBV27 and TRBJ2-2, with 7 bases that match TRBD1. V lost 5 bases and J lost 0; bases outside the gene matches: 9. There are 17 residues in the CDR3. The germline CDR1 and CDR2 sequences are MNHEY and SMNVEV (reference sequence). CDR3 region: CASSQDRPRSNTGELFF. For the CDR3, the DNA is TGTGCCAGCAGTCAGGACAGGCCTCGGTCGAACACCGGGGAGCTGTTTTTT.